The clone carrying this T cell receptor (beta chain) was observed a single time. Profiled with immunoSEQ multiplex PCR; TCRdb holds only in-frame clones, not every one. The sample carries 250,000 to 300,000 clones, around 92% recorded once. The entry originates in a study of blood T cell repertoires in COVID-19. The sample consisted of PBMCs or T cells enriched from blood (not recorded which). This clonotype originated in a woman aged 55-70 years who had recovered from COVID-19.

Here the CDR3 reads CASSINGRGTQYF. CDR3 nucleotides: TGTGCCAGTAGTATTAACGGGAGAGGTACGCAGTATTTT. The chain uses TRBV19 and TRBJ2-3, with D possibly being TRBD2 (6 bases). Germline loops: CDR1 LNHDA, CDR2 SQIVND (reference sequence). This CDR3 has 13 amino acids. V shed 3 bases and J shed 8 bases, with 12 bases lying between them.